This is a list of T cell receptor beta chains from one sample in a study of blood T cells in healthy people across ages. TCRdb reprocessed the 5' RACE reads with MiXCR, giving one entry per CDR3 protein. The repertoire includes 790,000 or so distinct CDR3 sequences, 35% to 60% of them detected once, and 15% to 20% sits in the top ten. The sample comprised blood. The source of these receptors is an elderly man in good health. Each CDR3 is given with its conserved first and last residue. D genes are given only for firm matches. Part of the rows lack a size; the others show once, few, many or a class for expanded clones.

TRBJ2-6,.,TRBV5-1,.,CASSSARALSSGANVLTF,TGCGCCAGCAGCTCAGCGAGGGCTCTCTCATCTGGGGCCAACGTCCTGACTTTC
TRBJ2-5,.,TRBV3-1,.,CASARGEKTQYF,TGTGCCAGCGCCCGGGGCGAGAAGACCCAGTACTTC
TRBJ2-7,few,TRBV2,.,CASSGLFQGRAYEQYF,TGTGCCAGCAGTGGGCTTTTCCAGGGACGAGCCTACGAGCAGTACTTC
TRBJ1-4,.,TRBV6-5,TRBD1,CASSYGNSGTALKEKLFF,TGTGCCAGCAGTTACGGAAATAGTGGGACAGCCCTAAAGGAAAAACTGTTTTTT
TRBJ2-5,.,TRBV20-1,TRBD2,CSARDQGSSGRGETQYF,TGCAGTGCTAGAGATCAGGGGAGTAGCGGGAGAGGGGAGACCCAGTACTTC
TRBJ2-1,few,TRBV20-1,TRBD2,CSARNPRTSGGYNEQFF,TGCAGTGCTAGAAATCCCCGGACTAGCGGGGGATACAATGAGCAGTTCTTC
TRBJ2-5,once,TRBV29-1,TRBD1,CSVEDSNRGRETQYF,TGCAGCGTTGAAGACTCCAACAGGGGGAGAGAGACCCAGTACTTC
TRBJ2-7,.,TRBV7-9,TRBD2,CASSLPGRAGVDEQYF,TGTGCCAGCAGCTTACCGGGGCGAGCGGGAGTTGACGAGCAGTACTTC
TRBJ2-1,.,TRBV7-2,TRBD2,CAIPRGGGSYNEQFF,TGTGCCATCCCCCGGGGGGGCGGCTCCTACAATGAGCAGTTCTTC
TRBJ1-4,few,TRBV4-1,TRBD1,CASSQGDRGNDEKLFF,TGCGCCAGCAGCCAAGGAGACAGGGGTAATGATGAAAAACTGTTTTTT
TRBJ2-7,.,TRBV6-1,.,CASSEGPTYEQYF,TGTGCCAGCAGTGAAGGCCCCACCTACGAGCAGTACTTC
TRBJ2-3,.,TRBV25-1,.,CASSEWRGAVTQYF,TGTGCCAGCAGTGAATGGAGGGGGGCGGTTACGCAGTATTTT
TRBJ2-5,.,TRBV5-5,.,CASSSTGDLEREQYF,TGTGCCAGCAGCTCCACAGGGGATCTGGAGCGGGAGCAGTACTTC
TRBJ2-5,few,TRBV20-1,TRBD2,CSAQIAGGPQGGRETQYF,TGCAGTGCTCAGATTGCGGGAGGGCCTCAGGGGGGTAGAGAGACCCAGTACTTC
TRBJ2-3,.,TRBV5-1,TRBD2,CASSLGAGGFRTDTQYF,TGCGCCAGCAGCTTAGGAGCGGGGGGGTTTCGCACAGATACGCAGTATTTT
TRBJ2-3,.,TRBV4-1,.,CASSQERPRHGTDTQYF,TGCGCCAGCAGCCAAGAAAGGCCGCGGCATGGGACAGATACGCAGTATTTT
TRBJ2-3,.,TRBV7-9,TRBD2,CASSFGGGLDTQYF,TGTGCCAGCAGCTTCGGCGGGGGGCTGGATACGCAGTATTTT
TRBJ2-1,.,TRBV20-1,TRBD2,CSAGLAGGLARNEQFF,TGCAGTGCAGGACTAGCGGGAGGACTAGCACGGAATGAGCAGTTCTTC
TRBJ2-3,.,TRBV30,.,CAWSVGQTQDTQYF,TGTGCCTGGAGTGTGGGACAAACCCAAGATACGCAGTATTTT
TRBJ2-3,.,TRBV12-3/TRBV12-4,TRBD2,CVSSAAGVTDTQYF,TGTGTCAGCAGTGCAGCGGGAGTCACGGATACGCAGTATTTT
TRBJ2-1,.,TRBV12-3/TRBV12-4,.,CASSLGLALIYNEQFF,TGTGCCAGCAGTTTAGGGTTAGCGTTAATTTACAATGAGCAGTTCTTC
TRBJ1-4,.,TRBV28,.,CASSPQGTNEKLVF,TGTGCCAGCAGTCCTCAGGGAACTAATGAAAAACTGGTTTTT
TRBJ2-7,few,TRBV29-1,TRBD2,CSALAGGWEQYF,TGCAGCGCCCTAGCGGGAGGATGGGAGCAGTACTTC
TRBJ2-7,.,TRBV13,.,CASSLNAVHEQYF,TGTGCCAGCAGCTTGAACGCAGTTCATGAGCAGTACTTC
TRBJ2-7,.,TRBV7-2,.,CASNTQGAAYEQYF,TGTGCCAGCAATACACAAGGGGCAGCCTACGAGCAGTACTTC
TRBJ2-1,.,TRBV19,TRBD2,CASSMAGGHNEQFF,TGTGCCAGTAGTATGGCGGGGGGGCACAATGAGCAGTTCTTC
TRBJ2-7,.,TRBV7-2,TRBD1,CASSHQGQGSYEQYF,TGTGCCAGCAGCCACCAGGGACAGGGGTCCTACGAGCAGTACTTC
TRBJ2-7,.,TRBV7-9,TRBD2,CASSLLGGRNEYEQYF,TGTGCCAGCAGCTTACTTGGCGGGAGAAATGAGTACGAGCAGTACTTC
TRBJ2-1,few,TRBV25-1,.,CASSDSLAGRHNEQFF,TGTGCCAGCAGTGATAGTTTGGCGGGACGCCACAATGAGCAGTTCTTC
TRBJ2-1,once,TRBV5-1,TRBD2,CASSSGTSGKGDEQFF,TGCGCCAGCAGCTCCGGGACTAGCGGGAAGGGAGATGAGCAGTTCTTC
TRBJ2-7,.,TRBV10-2,TRBD2,CASQLDQRETYEQYF,TGCGCCTCCCAATTGGATCAGCGGGAGACGTACGAGCAGTACTTC
TRBJ2-7,.,TRBV4-3,.,CASSQDRGLNEQYF,TGCGCCAGCAGCCAAGACCGGGGGCTCAACGAGCAGTACTTC
TRBJ2-1,.,TRBV12-3/TRBV12-4,TRBD1,CASKMRAGGAQSEQFF,TGTGCCAGTAAAATGAGGGCAGGGGGCGCGCAGAGTGAGCAGTTCTTC
TRBJ1-2,once,TRBV5-1,TRBD1,CASSNSGGDNYGYTF,TGCGCCAGCAGCAATTCAGGGGGCGATAACTATGGCTACACCTTC
TRBJ2-7,.,TRBV5-1,.,CASSLDPSPLEQYF,TGCGCCAGCAGCTTGGACCCGTCTCCCCTGGAGCAGTACTTC
TRBJ2-7,.,TRBV5-1,.,CVSSSYPGTSYEQYF,TGCGTCAGCAGCAGTTATCCCGGGACCTCCTACGAGCAGTACTTC